Sequencing of this T cell receptor beta chain was carried out in a study of T cell repertoires in ileal Crohn's disease. As for the study in general: Median disease duration was about 7.9 years; around 35% smoked at surgery. Every patient was operated on for stricturing (around 61%) or penetrating (roughly 39%) complications.

With respect to this clone: Its antigen remains unidentified.

The CDR3 covers 16 residues. The germline gives CDR1 SGHRS, CDR2 YFSETQ. The V end lost 0 bases, the J end lost 2 bases, and 9 bases lay between the germline ends. General observations from the study: Compared with non-smokers, active smokers at surgery showed more clonal expansions. Every patient over 26.8% clonality showed endoscopic recurrence.

The table came from immunoSEQ multiplex PCR; TCRdb's copy has only in-frame clones and leaves some out. This table has roughly 29,000 clones, roughly 75% appearing once. The sequence came from an adult with Crohn's disease. The genes are TRBV5-1 and TRBJ2-6; D may be TRBD2 (6 bases). The sample was ileal tissue. The CDR3 nucleotides are TGCGCCAGCAGCTTGGCCACGGGGGCTGGGGCCAACGTCCTGACTTTC. Translation: CASSLATGAGANVLTF.